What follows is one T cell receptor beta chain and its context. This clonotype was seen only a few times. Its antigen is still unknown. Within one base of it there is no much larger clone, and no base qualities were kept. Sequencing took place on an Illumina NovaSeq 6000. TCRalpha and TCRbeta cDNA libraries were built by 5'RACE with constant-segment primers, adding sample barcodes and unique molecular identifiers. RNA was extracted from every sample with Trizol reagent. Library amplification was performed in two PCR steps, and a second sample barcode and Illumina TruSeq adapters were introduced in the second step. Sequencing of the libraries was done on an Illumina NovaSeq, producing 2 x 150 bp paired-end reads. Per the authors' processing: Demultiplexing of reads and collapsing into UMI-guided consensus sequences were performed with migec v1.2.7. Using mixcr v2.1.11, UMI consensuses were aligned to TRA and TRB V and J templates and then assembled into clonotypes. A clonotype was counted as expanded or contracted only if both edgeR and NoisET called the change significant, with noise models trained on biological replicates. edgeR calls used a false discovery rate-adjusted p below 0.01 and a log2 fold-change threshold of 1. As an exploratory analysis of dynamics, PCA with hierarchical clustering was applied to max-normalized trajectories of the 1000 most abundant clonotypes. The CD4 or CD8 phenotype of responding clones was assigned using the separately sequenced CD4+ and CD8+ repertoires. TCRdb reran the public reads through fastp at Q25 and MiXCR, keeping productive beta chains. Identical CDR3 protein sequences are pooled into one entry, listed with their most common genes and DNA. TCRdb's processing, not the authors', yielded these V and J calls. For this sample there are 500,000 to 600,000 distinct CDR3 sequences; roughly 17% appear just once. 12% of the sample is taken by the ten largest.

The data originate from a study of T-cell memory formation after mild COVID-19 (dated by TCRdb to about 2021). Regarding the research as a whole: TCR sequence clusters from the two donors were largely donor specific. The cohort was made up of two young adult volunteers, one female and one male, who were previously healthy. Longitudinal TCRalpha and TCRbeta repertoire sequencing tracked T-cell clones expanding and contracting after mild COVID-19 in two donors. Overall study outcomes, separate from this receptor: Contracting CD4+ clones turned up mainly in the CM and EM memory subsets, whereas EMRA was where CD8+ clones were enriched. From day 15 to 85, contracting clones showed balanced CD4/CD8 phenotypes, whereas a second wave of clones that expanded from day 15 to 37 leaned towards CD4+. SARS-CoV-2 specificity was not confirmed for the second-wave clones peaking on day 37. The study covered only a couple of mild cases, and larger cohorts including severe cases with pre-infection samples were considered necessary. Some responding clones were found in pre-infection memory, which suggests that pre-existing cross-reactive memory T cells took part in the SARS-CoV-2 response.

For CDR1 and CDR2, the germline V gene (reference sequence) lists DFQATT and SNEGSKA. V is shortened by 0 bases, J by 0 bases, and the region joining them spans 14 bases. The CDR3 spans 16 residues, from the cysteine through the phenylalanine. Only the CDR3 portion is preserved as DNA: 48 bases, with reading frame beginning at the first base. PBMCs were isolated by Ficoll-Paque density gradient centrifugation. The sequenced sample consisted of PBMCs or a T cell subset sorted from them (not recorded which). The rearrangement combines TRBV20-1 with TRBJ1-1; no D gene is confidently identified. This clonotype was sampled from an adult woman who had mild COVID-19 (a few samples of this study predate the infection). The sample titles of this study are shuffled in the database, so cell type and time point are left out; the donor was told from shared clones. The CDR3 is CSARDWGEVLNTEAFF. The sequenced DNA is TGCAGTGCTAGAGATTGGGGAGAGGTACTGAACACTGAAGCTTTCTTT.